The clone carrying this T cell receptor (beta chain) was picked up a small number of times. Its target is not known. This sample is drawn from a study of identical twins. Study outcomes and limitations: Within monozygotic twins, out-of-frame TCR alpha sharing was underestimated by the models.

A universal primer site came from template switching; cDNA carried unique molecular identifiers. TCRdb reprocessed the 5' RACE reads via MiXCR and lists one record per CDR3 protein. The sample carries roughly 280,000 distinct CDR3 sequences, nearly 9.5% recorded once. CDR1 is MGHRA and CDR2 is YSYEKL in the germline V gene. The CDR3 loop spans 17 amino acids. With 1 base removed from V and 1 base from J, the gap between germline ends came to 17 bases. The sample was also linked to a second study, of yellow fever vaccine responses in identical twins.

The rearrangement joins TRBV4-1 to TRBJ2-7; D is uncertain. Sequencing used CD8+ T cells sorted from blood. The TCR originated in a woman between 18 and 29 years old in good health. The CDR3 reads CASSQVPIGATSYEQYF. DNA for the CDR3: TGCGCCAGCAGCCAAGTTCCGATCGGAGCAACGTCCTACGAGCAGTACTTC.